This TCR beta chain was recorded in a study of cytomegalovirus exposure and HLA in healthy donors. Looked up from germline, CDR1 is SGHTA and CDR2 is FQGTGA. Unmatched junction bases numbered 13, after V lost 4 bases and J lost 4 bases. The CDR3 contains 19 residues. The PCR was carried out with 60 Vbeta primers and 13 Jbeta primers. Libraries were prepared by immunoSEQ multiplex PCR; TCRdb keeps only in-frame clonotypes and omits some of them. The sample consists of about 190,000 clones, roughly three quarters of them appearing once. This rearrangement joins TRBV7-3 to TRBJ2-2; 12 nucleotides align to TRBD2. The TCR sequence derives from a woman between 18 and 30 years old in good health and CMV-seronegative. Material for sequencing was PBMCs. CDR3 in DNA: TGTGCCAGCAGCTCCTACAGTCTAGCGGGGGGGCGCCGCACCGGGGAGCTGTTTTTT. It specifies CASSSYSLAGGRRTGELFF.